The present T cell receptor beta chain was sequenced within a study of control samples from healthy donors and cancer patients. The germline CDR1 and CDR2 sequences are LNHDA and SQIVND (reference sequence). J gave up 9 bases and V 3 bases, and 4 bases lay outside the gene matches. CDR3 length: 12 amino acids. Only in-frame clones appear in the TCRdb table, and some are missing; sequencing was by immunoSEQ multiplex PCR. The data hold 250,000 to 300,000 clones, with over 70% observed a single time. The chain links TRBV19 to TRBJ1-2; TRBD1 agrees at 7 bases. The sequenced sample consisted of PBMCs. This clonotype originated in a woman aged 55-69 years with lung cancer. The CDR3 nucleotides read TGTGCCAGTAGTATTACAGGGGATCGCTACACCTTC. Protein product: CASSITGDRYTF. Complete variable domain (other parts from reference TRBV19 and TRBJ1-2): DGGITQSPKYLFRKEGQNVTLSCEQNLNHDAMYWYRQDPGQGLRLIYYSQIVNDFQKGDIAEGYSVSREKKESFPLTVTSAQKNPTAFYLCASSITGDRYTFGSGTRLTVV.